Below are 27 T cell receptor beta chains sequenced from a single sample in a study of T cells in Graves' hyperthyroidism and ophthalmopathy. From RNA transcripts, TCR beta CDR3 regions were amplified. Carried out on the TCR CDR3, a first-round RT-PCR used the HTBI primer set. TCRdb passed the multiplex PCR reads through MiXCR, listing each CDR3 protein once. This table holds some 600,000 distinct CDR3 sequences, 35% to 55% found once. The sequenced sample consisted of peripheral blood or thyroid tissue (not recorded which). These receptors all come from a woman under 30 with Graves' hyperthyroidism.

There are a few counts of this clonotype. J is TRBJ1-6 and V is TRBV7-9; D is uncertain. Trimming shortened V by 1 base and J by 7 bases, and 11 bases separated the two germline ends. The germline V gene has CDR1 SEHNR and CDR2 FQNEAQ (reference sequence). This CDR3 comprises 15 residues. CDR3 in DNA: TGTGCCAGCAGCTTAGTTGAGATGTACAATTCACCCCTCCACTTT. It yields the protein CASSLVEMYNSPLHF.

In its sample, this clonotype was seen a few times. This chain links TRBV2 with TRBJ2-2, with a tentative D call TRBD1 (5 bases). The CDR3 spans 11 residues. Germline V gives CDR1 SNHLY, CDR2 FYNNEI. The V and J ends lost 8 bases and 7 bases respectively, with 8 bases between them. CDR3 amino acids: CASQGVGELFF. CDR3 DNA: TGTGCCAGCCAAGGGGTCGGGGAGCTGTTTTTT.

The chain combines TRBV7-9 with TRBJ2-7; weak D call: TRBD2 (5 bases). This CDR3 has 11 amino acids. Trimming shortened V by 8 bases and J by 4 bases, and 9 bases separated the two germline ends. Germline assignment: CDR1 SEHNR and CDR2 FQNEAQ (reference sequence). The CDR3 region has the DNA TGTGCCAGCTACCTAGCTTACGAGCAGTACTTC. Its translation: CASYLAYEQYF. Together with reference TRBV7-9 and TRBJ2-7, the CDR3 gives the full variable domain: DTGVSQNPRHKITKRGQNVTFRCDPISEHNRLYWYRQTLGQGPEFLTYFQNEAQLEKSRLLSDRFSAERPKGSFSTLEIQRTEQGDSAMYLCASYLAYEQYFGPGTRLTVT.

This clonotype was seen a few times. The chain combines TRBV7-2 with TRBJ1-1; no clear D. The ends were cut back, 5 bases at V and 0 bases at J, with 16 bases in the middle. The germline CDR1 and CDR2 sequences are SGHTA and FQGNSA. The CDR3 totals 16 residues. CDR3 sequence (DNA): TGTGCCAGCAGCCCCCCCCCACAGCCCGTGAACACTGAAGCTTTCTTT. It translates to CASSPPPQPVNTEAFF.

At least ten counts were recorded for this clonotype. This chain connects TRBV7-9 to TRBJ1-2; D perhaps matches TRBD1 (6 bases). Trimming shortened V by 4 bases and J by 4 bases, and 7 bases separated the two germline ends. Germline V lookup: CDR1 SEHNR, CDR2 FQNEAQ (reference sequence). This CDR3 is built from 12 residues. CDR3 in amino acids: CASSSRGYGYTF. The CDR3 nucleotides are TGTGCCAGCAGCTCCAGGGGCTATGGCTACACCTTC.

The rearrangement links TRBV7-9 to TRBJ2-7, with 9 bases fitting TRBD2. The V gene end was trimmed by 5 bases and the J gene end by 5 bases; junction bases not matched to a gene: 13. There are 16 residues in the CDR3. Germline V gene sequence: CDR1 SEHNR, CDR2 FQNEAQ (reference sequence). CDR3 coding DNA: TGTGCCAGCAGCCAAGATCGGCGGGAGGGGGCGAACGAGCAGTACTTC. Its translation: CASSQDRREGANEQYF.

V usage is TRBV7-1 and J usage is TRBJ2-3; D assignment may be TRBD1 or TRBD2 (5 bases each). TRBV7-1 is flagged as an ORF with uncertain function. V shed 3 bases and J shed 6 bases, with 16 bases lying between them. The CDR3 consists of 15 residues. The chain's CDR3 is CASSSAGAALDTQYF. CDR3 coding DNA: TGTGCCAGCAGCTCCGCCGGGGCAGCTCTCGATACGCAGTATTTT.

This clonotype was observed at least ten times. The chain uses TRBV29-1 and TRBJ2-5, with TRBD1 matching 9 bases. Trimming took 6 bases from V and 14 from J; bases not matched to a gene: 4. The CDR3 has 9 residues. Germline CDR1 reads SQVTM; CDR2 reads ANQGSEA. For the CDR3, the DNA is TGCAGCGTGGGGGACAGGGAATACTTC. It is translated as CSVGDREYF.

The chain carries TRBV10-3 and TRBJ1-5, with TRBD1 identical over 7 bases. The CDR3 length is 14 residues. Losses at the gene ends were 5 bases for V and 7 bases for J; bases not matched to a gene: 8. The germline CDR1 and CDR2 sequences are ENHRY and SYGVKD. In DNA form, the CDR3 reads TGTGCCATCAGTACGACAGGGACGGGGCAGCCCCAGCATTTT. Protein: CAISTTGTGQPQHF.

In this sample, this clonotype turned up once. V is TRBV9 and J is TRBJ2-7, with D possibly matching TRBD1 (6 bases). Per the germline V gene, CDR1 is SGDLS and CDR2 is YYNGEE. The ends were cut back, 3 bases at V and 3 bases at J, with 13 bases in the middle. The CDR3 contains 14 residues. The CDR3 spells CASSAAGQYYEQYF. The CDR3 nucleotides read TGTGCCAGCAGCGCAGCCGGACAGTACTACGAGCAGTACTTC.

This clonotype has just a few counts. The chain joins TRBV7-9 to TRBJ2-5; the match to TRBD1 covers 10 bases. The CDR3 runs to 15 residues. Germline CDR1 SEHNR, CDR2 FQNEAQ (reference sequence). J was trimmed by 2 bases and V by 7 bases; bases with no gene match: 7. The CDR3 reads CASTLGQGPQETQYF. The CDR3, as DNA: TGTGCCAGCACCTTGGGACAGGGGCCTCAAGAGACCCAGTACTTC.

This clonotype was picked up a small number of times. The CDR3 nucleotides read TGTGCCACCAGTGTTACAGGGGGCAACACCGGGGAGCTGTTTTTT. Amino acid sequence: CATSVTGGNTGELFF. This rearrangement joins TRBV24-1 to TRBJ2-2, with 9 bases identical to TRBD1. Trimming cost V 5 bases and J 2 bases; bases outside gene matches: 2. The CDR3 runs to 15 residues. Germline CDR1 KGHDR, CDR2 SFDVKD.

The J gene is TRBJ2-7, the V gene TRBV7-2, with TRBD2 matching over 11 bases. The V gene's germline CDR1 is SGHTA and CDR2 FQGNSA. The CDR3 has 15 amino acids. Trimming removed 4 bases from V and 3 bases from J; junction bases left unmatched: 5. CDR3 nucleotides: TGTGCCAGCAGCTCTCCGGGACTAGCGGACTACGAGCAGTACTTC. Amino acid sequence: CASSSPGLADYEQYF.

V gene TRBV12-3 or TRBV12-4 combines with J gene TRBJ1-5, with 7 bases matching TRBD1. The CDR3 loop spans 13 amino acids. The V and J ends lost 6 bases and 6 bases, in that order; junction bases with no gene match: 5. CDR3 DNA sequence: TGTGCCAGCAGCCATGACAGGGCTCAGCCCCAGCATTTT. This sequence encodes CASSHDRAQPQHF.

The rearrangement joins TRBV19 to TRBJ1-2; TRBD1 might be the D (5 bases). The CDR3 is 12 amino acids. V was clipped by 5 bases and J by 5 bases, with 9 bases between them. Per germline, CDR1 LNHDA and CDR2 SQIVND (reference sequence). CDR3 amino acids: CASSFTGYGYTF. Written as DNA, the CDR3 is TGTGCCAGTAGTTTTACAGGTTATGGCTACACCTTC.

The chain joins TRBV3-1 to TRBJ1-2; 7 nucleotides match TRBD1. The junction had 6 bases not matched to a gene; V was cut back by 2 bases and J by 6 bases. Looked up from germline, CDR1 is LGHDT and CDR2 is YNNKEL (reference sequence). The CDR3 has 14 residues. In DNA form, the CDR3 reads TGTGCCAGCAGCCAAAGACAGGGCGGGGATGGCTACACCTTC. It yields the protein CASSQRQGGDGYTF. Full variable domain (remainder filled in from reference TRBV3-1 and TRBJ1-2): DTAVSQTPKYLVTQMGNDKSIKCEQNLGHDTMYWYKQDSKKFLKIMFSYNNKELIINETVPNRFSPKSPDKAHLNLHINSLELGDSAVYFCASSQRQGGDGYTFGSGTRLTVV.

In its sample, this clonotype was seen many times. The chain employs TRBV2 and TRBJ1-6; D uncertain. Trimming cost V 10 bases and J 5 bases, with 12 bases left between them. This CDR3 comprises 13 residues. Germline CDR1 reads SNHLY; CDR2 reads FYNNEI. The CDR3 is CATWALDNSPLHF. In nucleotides, the CDR3 is TGTGCCACCTGGGCCCTGGATAATTCACCCCTCCACTTT.

The chain recombines TRBV20-1 with TRBJ2-7; 9 bases line up with TRBD2. Germline CDR1 and CDR2: DFQATT and SNEGSKA (reference sequence). The CDR3 loop spans 14 amino acids. After removal of 2 bases from V and 0 bases from J, the junction contained 2 bases not matched to a gene. The CDR3 protein is CSARTGLASYEQYF. CDR3 DNA sequence: TGCAGTGCTAGAACGGGACTAGCCTCCTACGAGCAGTACTTC.

Remarks on this clonotype: One base away lies a much larger clone, so this may be a sequencing read error. V usage is TRBV5-5 and J usage is TRBJ1-2; D not resolved. Per germline, CDR1 SGHKS and CDR2 YYEKEE (reference sequence). The V end was cut by 4 bases, the J end by 6 bases, with 10 bases between. The CDR3 is made up of 12 amino acids. DNA for the CDR3: TGTGCCAGCAGCGGCCGACGGAATGGCTACACCTTC. Translated, it gives CASSGRRNGYTF.

This chain links TRBV7-9 with TRBJ1-4; 9 bases match TRBD1. The junction had 8 bases not matched to a gene; V was cut back by 3 bases and J by 6 bases. Germline CDR1 SEHNR, CDR2 FQNEAQ (reference sequence). The CDR3 runs to 16 residues. The CDR3 loop reads CASSLGQGTIDEKLFF. The CDR3 DNA is TGTGCCAGCAGCTTGGGACAGGGCACTATCGATGAAAAACTGTTTTTT.

The rearrangement uses TRBV15 and TRBJ1-1; 7 bases fit TRBD1. CDR1 is LNHNV and CDR2 is YYDKDF in the germline V gene (reference sequence). The CDR3 is made up of 15 amino acids. The trim removed 3 bases at V and 4 bases at J, leaving 8 bases unmatched. This CDR3 reads CATSSAKTGPTEAFF. The DNA for the CDR3 is TGTGCCACCAGCAGTGCTAAGACAGGGCCCACTGAAGCTTTCTTT.

V gene TRBV7-9 combines with J gene TRBJ1-1; D gene uncertain. The CDR3 runs 11 residues. Trimming shortened V by 6 bases and J by 7 bases, and 9 bases separated the two germline ends. Germline V lookup: CDR1 SEHNR, CDR2 FQNEAQ (reference sequence). The chain's CDR3 is CASRRGIEAFF. The CDR3, as DNA: TGTGCCAGCAGGAGAGGGATTGAAGCTTTCTTT.

This sequence joins TRBV5-1 and TRBJ1-2, with unresolved D. The CDR3 runs 13 residues. Germline values: CDR1 SGHRS, CDR2 YFSETQ. The V end lost 1 base, the J end lost 1 base, and 5 bases lay between the germline ends. The CDR3 region is CASSLLFNYGYTF. The CDR3 DNA is TGCGCCAGCAGCTTGCTGTTTAACTATGGCTACACCTTC.

In regard to this clonotype: The conserved final phenylalanine or tryptophan is absent from the CDR3, which likely points to a read error. Because the CDR3's place on the DNA is in doubt, the DNA is left out and the CDR3 is given as listed by TCRdb. This chain links TRBV20-1 with TRBJ2-7; the table's D call, TRBD2, has no DNA check behind it. The CDR3 totals 9 residues, both ends included. The germline V gene has CDR1 DFQATT and CDR2 SNEGSKA (reference sequence). The CDR3 sequence is CSAEGLAGG.

The chain uses TRBV6-6 and TRBJ2-7; D perhaps matches TRBD2 (6 bases). CDR1 is MNHNY and CDR2 is SVGAGI in the germline V gene (reference sequence). V was cut by 6 bases and J by 2 bases, with 8 bases left in between. This CDR3 comprises 12 residues. The CDR3 DNA follows: TGTGCCAGCAGGGGACTTACCTACGAGCAGTACTTC. Translation: CASRGLTYEQYF.

The V gene is TRBV29-1, the J gene TRBJ2-7, with TRBD2 identical over 7 bases. J was trimmed by 7 bases and V by 3 bases; bases with no gene match: 18. The CDR3 contains 16 residues. Germline loops: CDR1 SQVTM, CDR2 ANQGSEA. This CDR3 reads CSVDPTAGVSQSEQYF. The CDR3 bases are TGCAGCGTTGATCCGACCGCGGGAGTTTCTCAAAGTGAGCAGTACTTC.

At least ten counts were recorded for this clonotype. This rearrangement joins TRBV2 to TRBJ1-1; D unresolved. This CDR3 is built from 12 residues. V lost 4 bases, J lost 6 bases, and 9 bases lay in between. Germline-derived CDR1 and CDR2 are SNHLY and FYNNEI. This chain's CDR3 is CASSVYSAEAFF. CDR3 coding DNA: TGTGCCAGCAGTGTATATTCCGCTGAAGCTTTCTTT.